This passage covers 25 T cell receptor beta chains from one sample sequenced in a study of CD8 T cells in Susac syndrome (dated by TCRdb to about 2019). Library construction relied on the immunoSEQ multiplex PCR assay. RNA was extracted with the RNeasy kit and 0.5 to 1 ug was reverse transcribed using random hexamers. TCRdb applied fastp at Q25 and MiXCR to the public reads, then kept only in-frame beta chains. Rows matching on CDR3 protein sequence are summarized as one entry with the most common DNA and genes. This sample is represented by around 99,000 distinct CDR3 sequences; less than 97% of them were singletons. The ten largest account for 0.096% of the sample. Sequencing used CD4+ T cells from PBMCs. The receptors stem from a human donor in good health.

The rearrangement joins TRBV11-2 to TRBJ2-5; D call uncertain. V was trimmed by 0 bases and J by 4 bases, leaving 9 bases between them. CDR3 size: 14 residues. Germline values: CDR1 SGHAT, CDR2 FQNNGV. The CDR3 DNA sequence: TGTGCCAGCAGCTTAGATCTGAGATCAGAGACCCAGTACTTC. This encodes CASSLDLRSETQYF.

CDR3: CASSIPGQGYEQYF. As DNA, the CDR3 is TGTGCCAGTAGTATTCCAGGACAGGGCTACGAGCAGTACTTC. V is TRBV19 and J is TRBJ2-7; 8 bases map to TRBD1. The CDR3 is 14 amino acids. Trimming at V came to 3 bases and at J to 3 bases, leaving 4 bases not matched to a gene. CDR1 and CDR2 from the germline V gene are LNHDA and SQIVND (reference sequence).

The chain combines TRBV3-1 with TRBJ2-7; D uncertain. CDR1 and CDR2 (germline): LGHDT, YNNKEL (reference sequence). The V end lost 0 bases, the J end lost 2 bases, and 8 bases lay between the germline ends. This CDR3 is 14 amino acids long. As DNA, the CDR3 is TGTGCCAGCAGCCAAGATCGCCCTCCCTACGAGCAGTACTTC. It codes for CASSQDRPPYEQYF.

The J gene is TRBJ1-1, the V gene TRBV28; no clear D gene. Per germline, CDR1 MDHEN and CDR2 SYDVKM. V was pared by 7 bases and J by 2 bases, with 5 bases between. The CDR3 extends over 11 amino acids. CDR3 sequence (DNA): TGTGCCAGCACCTTAAACACTGAAGCTTTCTTT. It codes for CASTLNTEAFF.

The gene calls are TRBV30 and TRBJ1-6; a possible D gene is TRBD1 (5 bases). Trimming took off 5 bases at V and 2 bases at J, with 13 bases between the two ends. CDR1 is GTSNPN and CDR2 is SVGIG in the germline V gene (reference sequence). The CDR3 totals 15 residues. The CDR3 coding sequence is TGTGCCTGGGACAAGGGGAGCCCCTATAATTCACCCCTCCACTTT. The encoded protein is CAWDKGSPYNSPLHF.

J is TRBJ1-1 and V is TRBV20-1, with a possible D match to TRBD1 (6 bases). The CDR3 length is 14 residues. Germline CDR1 DFQATT, CDR2 SNEGSKA (reference sequence). Between the trimmed V and J ends, which lost 6 bases and 6 bases, there was a span of 20 bases. CDR3 in amino acids: CSAPSQGKGAEAFF. CDR3 coding DNA: TGCAGTGCCCCCTCACAGGGTAAGGGCGCTGAAGCTTTCTTT.

The V gene is TRBV3-1, the J gene TRBJ1-5; TRBD1 is a possible D gene (5 bases). The germline V gene has CDR1 LGHDT and CDR2 YNNKEL (reference sequence). V lost 5 bases to trimming and J lost 3 bases, with 11 bases between them. The CDR3 totals 14 residues. DNA of the CDR3: TGTGCCAGCAGCACGTGGGGGAACAATCAGCCCCAGCATTTT. Protein product: CASSTWGNNQPQHF.

This chain joins TRBV5-6 and TRBJ2-1; D remains unclear. V was pared by 1 base and J by 9 bases, with 17 bases between. The CDR3 contains 15 residues. Germline V lookup: CDR1 SGHDT, CDR2 YYEEEE. The chain's CDR3 is CASSLSGRPVSEQFF. The DNA of the CDR3 is TGTGCCAGCAGCTTGAGTGGCAGGCCAGTGAGTGAGCAGTTCTTC.

CDR3 sequence (DNA): TGTGCCAGTAAAGGTCCCTCCTACGAGCAGTACTTC. As protein: CASKGPSYEQYF. This chain joins TRBV19 and TRBJ2-7; D remains ambiguous. The CDR3 contains 12 residues. Germline assignment: CDR1 LNHDA and CDR2 SQIVND (reference sequence). Trimming shortened V by 7 bases and J by 0 bases, and 7 bases separated the two germline ends.

The chain carries TRBV6-2 or TRBV6-3 and TRBJ2-1; tentatively, D is TRBD2 (5 bases). Trimming took 6 bases from V and 4 from J, leaving 16 bases between them. Looked up from germline, CDR1 is MNHEY and CDR2 is SVGEGT. CDR3 length: 15 residues. The CDR3 DNA follows: TGTGCCAGCAGCCAGTTAGCTCAGCGGTACAATGAGCAGTTCTTC. Translated: CASSQLAQRYNEQFF.

The chain uses TRBV5-4 and TRBJ2-3; 11 positions agree with TRBD2. Unmatched junction bases numbered 8, after V lost 3 bases and J lost 2 bases. The CDR3 is 17 residues long. Germline lookup yields CDR1 SGHNT and CDR2 YYREEE (reference sequence). CDR3 loop: CASSSTSTSGITDTQYF. The CDR3 bases are TGTGCCAGCAGCTCCACCTCGACTAGCGGGATCACAGATACGCAGTATTTT.

In DNA form, the CDR3 reads TGTGCCAGCTCACCACCGTCGGGGGCCGAGCAGTACTTC. This translates into CASSPPSGAEQYF. The J gene is TRBJ2-7, the V gene TRBV18, with D perhaps assigned TRBD1 or TRBD2 (6 bases each). From germline, CDR1 is KGHSH and CDR2 LQKENI. Trimming left V 0 bases short and J 6 bases short, with 9 bases between. The CDR3 is 13 amino acids.

This sequence joins TRBV11-1 and TRBJ2-1; 10 positions agree with TRBD1. The CDR3 is 16 residues long. Germline V CDR1 and CDR2: SGHAT, FQDESV (reference sequence). V dropped 5 bases and J dropped 8; count of bases not matched to a gene: 12. CDR3 sequence: CASSHRPGQGLHEQFF. CDR3 bases: TGTGCCAGCAGCCATCGACCGGGACAGGGGCTTCATGAGCAGTTCTTC.

The chain is built from TRBV3-1 and TRBJ2-7; TRBD1 agrees at 12 bases. Germline V gene lookup returns CDR1 LGHDT and CDR2 YNNKEL (reference sequence). This CDR3 has 15 amino acids. J lost 6 bases, V lost 3 bases, and 6 bases had no gene match. The CDR3 sequence: CASSHSGTGGFEQYF. Written as DNA, the CDR3 is TGTGCCAGCAGCCATTCCGGGACAGGGGGCTTCGAGCAGTACTTC.

V and J are TRBV9 and TRBJ1-4; 7 bases line up with TRBD1. J lost 12 bases, V lost 0 bases, and 8 bases had no gene match. The CDR3 consists of 14 residues. Per germline, CDR1 SGDLS and CDR2 YYNGEE. In DNA, the CDR3 is TGTGCCAGCAGCGTAGGACAGGGTGTGGGACAACTGTTTTTT. It is translated as CASSVGQGVGQLFF.

CDR3 DNA sequence: TGTGCCAGCAGCCGGTTGTTTTCCCCGCATGGCTACACCTTC. This gives the protein CASSRLFSPHGYTF. The chain carries TRBV6-5 and TRBJ1-2; the D is unclear. Per germline, CDR1 MNHEY and CDR2 SVGAGI. Trimming removed 6 bases from V and 6 bases from J, with 17 bases in between. This CDR3 is built from 14 residues.

The genes are TRBV6-5 and TRBJ1-2; D is perhaps TRBD1 (6 bases). The V gene lost 4 bases and the J gene lost 6 bases, with 15 bases spanning the gap. This CDR3 has 14 amino acids. Germline values: CDR1 MNHEY, CDR2 SVGAGI. Here the CDR3 reads CASSWAGASDGYTF. CDR3 sequence (DNA): TGTGCCAGCAGTTGGGCGGGGGCGTCAGATGGCTACACCTTC.

This chain connects TRBV12-3 or TRBV12-4 to TRBJ1-5; TRBD1 matches 11 bases. The CDR3 length is 15 residues. The V gene end was trimmed by 5 bases and the J gene end by 4 bases; junction bases not matched to a gene: 4. CDR3 bases: TGTGCCAGCAGTCCCGGACAGGGGGCGAATCAGCCCCAGCATTTT. Its translation: CASSPGQGANQPQHF.

This chain connects TRBV20-1 to TRBJ1-2; the match to TRBD1 covers 9 bases. Looked up from germline, CDR1 is DFQATT and CDR2 is SNEGSKA (reference sequence). The CDR3 is 18 amino acids. The V segment lost 0 bases and the J segment 4 bases; nucleotides outside the gene matches: 15. The chain's CDR3 is CSARDYGGGTGKGYGYTF. The CDR3 DNA reads as TGCAGTGCTAGAGATTACGGAGGGGGGACAGGGAAGGGCTATGGCTACACCTTC.

This rearrangement joins TRBV5-1 to TRBJ1-6; 7 positions agree with TRBD1. V lost 0 bases and J lost 7; bases outside the gene matches: 7. The CDR3 covers 16 residues. Germline V lookup: CDR1 SGHRS, CDR2 YFSETQ. CDR3 bases: TGCGCCAGCAGCTTGGTCTATGGGGACAGCAATTCACCCCTCCACTTT. Protein sequence: CASSLVYGDSNSPLHF.

The chain combines TRBV12-3 or TRBV12-4 with TRBJ2-7; TRBD1 is a possible D gene (5 bases). V lost 6 bases, J lost 5 bases, and 17 bases lay in between. The length of the CDR3 is 14 residues. In DNA form, the CDR3 reads TGTGCCAGCAGCACAGGACGTGTTGGGGACGAGCAGTACTTC. It codes for CASSTGRVGDEQYF.

V is TRBV6-6 and J is TRBJ2-7; TRBD1 matches at 9 bases. This CDR3 has 15 amino acids. With 7 bases clipped from V and 4 bases from J, the junction kept 11 bases outside the gene matches. Germline-derived CDR1 and CDR2 are MNHNY and SVGAGI (reference sequence). The CDR3 coding sequence is TGTGCCAGCACCAAAGGGACAGGGTCAACTTACGAGCAGTACTTC. Translated, it gives CASTKGTGSTYEQYF.

The chain employs TRBV5-1 and TRBJ1-5, with D unclear. The CDR3 loop spans 15 amino acids. V lost 4 bases and J 6 bases, leaving 17 bases between the germline ends. Germline V CDR1 and CDR2: SGHRS, YFSETQ. CDR3 bases: TGCGCCAGCAGCCCCGGGGAGCGGGTCAGTCAGCCCCAGCATTTT. Protein: CASSPGERVSQPQHF.

V and J are TRBV7-2 and TRBJ2-7, with D possibly being TRBD2 (6 bases). Germline V gives CDR1 SGHTA, CDR2 FQGNSA. Trimming left V 3 bases short and J 2 bases short, with 8 bases between. The CDR3 loop spans 13 amino acids. The CDR3 DNA reads TGTGCCAGCAGCTTCCGGGAGACCTACGAGCAGTACTTC. The encoded protein is CASSFRETYEQYF.

The chain is built from TRBV3-1 and TRBJ1-3; maybe TRBD1 (5 bases). The CDR3 is made up of 22 amino acids. The V gene lost 2 bases and the J gene lost 0 bases, with 29 bases spanning the gap. Germline loops: CDR1 LGHDT, CDR2 YNNKEL (reference sequence). CDR3 DNA: TGTGCCAGCAGCCAAAAATCTAGTCCGGGACTACCTAACCTCTACTCTGGAAACACCATATATTTT. Translated: CASSQKSSPGLPNLYSGNTIYF.